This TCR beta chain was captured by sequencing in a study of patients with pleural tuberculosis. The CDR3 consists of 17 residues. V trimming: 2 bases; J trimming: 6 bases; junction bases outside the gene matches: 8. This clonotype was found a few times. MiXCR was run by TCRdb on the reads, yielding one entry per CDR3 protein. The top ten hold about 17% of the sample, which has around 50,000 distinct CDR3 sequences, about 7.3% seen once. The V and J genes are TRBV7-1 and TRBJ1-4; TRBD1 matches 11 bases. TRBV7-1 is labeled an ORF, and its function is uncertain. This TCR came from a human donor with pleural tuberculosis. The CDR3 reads CASSSRTGGAYDEKLFF. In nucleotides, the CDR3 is TGTGCCAGCAGCTCAAGGACAGGGGGCGCATATGATGAAAAACTGTTTTTT.